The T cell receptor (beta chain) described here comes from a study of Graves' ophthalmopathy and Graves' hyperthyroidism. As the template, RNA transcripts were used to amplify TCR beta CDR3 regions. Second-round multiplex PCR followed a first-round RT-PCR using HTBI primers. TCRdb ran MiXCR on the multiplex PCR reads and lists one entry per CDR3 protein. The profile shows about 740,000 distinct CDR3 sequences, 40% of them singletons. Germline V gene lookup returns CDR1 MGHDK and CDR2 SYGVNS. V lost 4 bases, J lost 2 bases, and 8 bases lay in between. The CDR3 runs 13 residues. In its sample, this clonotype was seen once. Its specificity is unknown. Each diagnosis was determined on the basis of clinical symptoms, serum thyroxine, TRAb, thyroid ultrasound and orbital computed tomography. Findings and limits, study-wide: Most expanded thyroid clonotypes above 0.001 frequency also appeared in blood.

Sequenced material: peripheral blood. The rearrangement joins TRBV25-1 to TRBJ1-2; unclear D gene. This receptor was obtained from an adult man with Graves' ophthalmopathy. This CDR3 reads CASSGRLNYGYTF. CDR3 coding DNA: TGTGCCAGCAGTGGACGGTTGAACTATGGCTACACCTTC.